This T cell receptor (beta chain) was found in a study of blood T cell repertoires in COVID-19. At the level of the study: Spain, Italy and the United States supplied samples that represented acute and convalescent COVID-19. From T cells, B-cell-depleted T cells, or PBMCs came the material, which was cDNA or gDNA.

From germline, CDR1 is SNHLY and CDR2 FYNNEI. The CDR3 runs 15 residues. With 2 bases clipped from V and 7 bases from J, the junction kept 4 bases outside the gene matches. Original processing methods: Scientists estimated how many nucleated cells there were by amplifying reference gene primers. Only in-frame clones appear in the TCRdb table, and some are missing; sequencing was by immunoSEQ multiplex PCR. The V and J calls and clone size come from that table; D and trimming were worked out from the DNA. The table includes approximately 180,000 clones, 82% detected once. The sequenced sample consisted of peripheral blood. The receptor was isolated from a woman in her sixties or seventies with acute or convalescent COVID-19. This sequence joins TRBV2 and TRBJ2-1; 11 bases agree with TRBD2. The CDR3 sequence is CASSEFSGGANEQFF. CDR3 DNA sequence: TGTGCCAGCAGTGAATTTAGCGGGGGGGCAAATGAGCAGTTCTTC.